These 7 T cell receptor beta chains were all obtained from the same sample, sequenced in a study of T cell repertoires in cytomegalovirus infection. TCRdb re-called the reads with MiXCR, one entry per CDR3 protein. The table shows 680,000 or so distinct CDR3 sequences, with less than 40% occurring only once. Sequenced sample: PBMCs. The source of these receptors is a human donor in good health (CMV status not recorded). Some clones in this sample may be carry-over from other donors' samples.

The chain couples TRBV28 to TRBJ2-7; TRBD1 aligns across 7 bases. Germline trimming cut 2 bases from V and 2 bases from J; bases unmatched to any gene: 3. The germline V gene has CDR1 MDHEN and CDR2 SYDVKM. The CDR3 is made up of 14 amino acids. CDR3 in DNA: TGTGCCAGCAGTTTAAACAGGGGACCCTACGAGCAGTACTTC. This codes for CASSLNRGPYEQYF.

The J gene is TRBJ2-5, the V gene TRBV7-2, with TRBD2 matching 8 bases. The CDR3 spans 18 residues. From germline, CDR1 is SGHTA and CDR2 FQGNSA. V was pared by 4 bases and J by 6 bases, with 19 bases of the junction left unmatched. CDR3 coding DNA: TGTGCCAGCAGCTCTTCACCCCTTCGGGAGGGCCGGGAGAAGACCCAGTACTTC. Amino acids: CASSSSPLREGREKTQYF. Supplemented by reference TRBV7-2 and TRBJ2-5, the full variable domain reads GAGVSQSPSNKVTEKGKDVELRCDPISGHTALYWYRQSLGQGLEFLIYFQGNSAPDKSGLPSDRFSAERTGGSVSTLTIQRTQQEDSAVYLCASSSSPLREGREKTQYFGPGTRLLVL.

In its sample, this clonotype was seen a few times. V usage is TRBV7-9 and J usage is TRBJ2-3; the match to TRBD1 covers 7 bases. CDR1 is SEHNR, CDR2 FQNEAQ, per germline (reference sequence). The CDR3 is 15 residues long. After removal of 5 bases from V and 0 bases from J, the junction contained 5 bases not matched to a gene. Here the CDR3 reads CASSETGKSTDTQYF. DNA of the CDR3: TGTGCCAGCAGCGAGACAGGGAAGAGCACAGATACGCAGTATTTT.

CDR3 sequence: CASRSLGDTEAFF. Written as DNA, the CDR3 is TGTGCCAGTAGAAGCCTCGGAGACACTGAAGCTTTCTTT. V and J are TRBV19 and TRBJ1-1; D not certain. CDR1 LNHDA and CDR2 SQIVND come from the germline V gene (reference sequence). This CDR3 has 13 residues. Deletions cut 6 bases from V and 3 bases from J, with 11 bases between.

The genes are TRBV6-5 and TRBJ2-1; either TRBD1 or TRBD2 may fit D (6 bases each). This CDR3 comprises 16 residues. The V gene lost 1 base and the J gene lost 8 bases, with 18 bases spanning the gap. Germline V gene data show CDR1 as MNHEY and CDR2 as SVGAGI. The CDR3 DNA reads as TGTGCCAGCAGTTACTGGGGTGGGGGGCGCGGGGATGAGCAGTTCTTC. It yields the protein CASSYWGGGRGDEQFF.

This clonotype was found a few times. The V and J genes are TRBV24-1 and TRBJ2-3, with D maybe TRBD2 (5 bases). CDR1 and CDR2 (germline): KGHDR, SFDVKD. Trimming took off 3 bases at V and 0 bases at J, with 15 bases between the two ends. The CDR3 is made up of 17 amino acids. This chain's CDR3 is CATSDTASQYSTDTQYF. The CDR3 DNA sequence: TGTGCCACCAGTGATACCGCTAGCCAATACAGCACAGATACGCAGTATTTT.

This clonotype was seen only a few times. The V gene is TRBV28, the J gene TRBJ1-5, with D tentatively TRBD1 (5 bases). The V gene lost 7 bases and the J gene lost 4 bases, with 14 bases spanning the gap. This CDR3 region has 14 residues. Germline lookup yields CDR1 MDHEN and CDR2 SYDVKM. CDR3 region: CASKGSGPNQPQHF. CDR3 coding DNA: TGTGCCAGCAAGGGTTCGGGGCCAAATCAGCCCCAGCATTTT.